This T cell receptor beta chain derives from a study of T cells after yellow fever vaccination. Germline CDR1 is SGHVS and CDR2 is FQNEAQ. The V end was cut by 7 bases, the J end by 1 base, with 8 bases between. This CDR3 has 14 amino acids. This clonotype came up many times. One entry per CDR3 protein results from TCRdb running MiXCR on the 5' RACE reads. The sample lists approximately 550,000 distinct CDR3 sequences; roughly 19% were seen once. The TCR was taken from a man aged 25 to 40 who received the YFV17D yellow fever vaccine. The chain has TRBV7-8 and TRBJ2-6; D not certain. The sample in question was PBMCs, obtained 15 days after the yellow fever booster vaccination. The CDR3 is CASTLTSGANVLTF. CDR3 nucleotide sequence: TGTGCCAGCACCCTCACTTCTGGGGCCAACGTCCTGACTTTC.